The 31 T cell receptor beta chains reported below all come from one sample, sequenced in a study of T cell responses to AZD1222 COVID-19 vaccine. Profiling relied on immunoSEQ multiplex PCR, and the TCRdb table lists in-frame clones only, not all of them. Among 90,000 to 100,000 clones listed, approximately 91% were seen once. The sequences come from peripheral blood, collected 28 days after the second AZD1222 dose. The receptors shown here come from an adult who received the AZD1222 COVID-19 vaccine.

This chain connects TRBV29-1 to TRBJ1-1, with TRBD1 matching 10 bases. This CDR3 spans 15 amino acids. V dropped 7 bases and J dropped 1; count of bases not matched to a gene: 9. Germline V gene sequence: CDR1 SQVTM, CDR2 ANQGSEA. CDR3 amino acids: CSGGGQGFRNTEAFF. The CDR3 DNA follows: TGCAGCGGTGGGGGACAGGGGTTTCGGAACACTGAAGCTTTCTTT.

The rearrangement uses TRBV6-5 and TRBJ1-5; TRBD1 matches at 8 bases. The CDR3 covers 15 residues. Germline lookup yields CDR1 MNHEY and CDR2 SVGAGI. V was clipped by 5 bases and J by 3 bases; unmatched bases: 6. CDR3 nucleotide sequence: TGTGCCAGCAGTCTGACAGGGGCCTACAATCAGCCCCAGCATTTT. Translation: CASSLTGAYNQPQHF.

CDR3 in DNA: TGTGCCTCCACCTCAGGGTGGGCTTTCTTT. It yields the protein CASTSGWAFF. This chain uses TRBV2 with TRBJ1-1, with a possible D match to TRBD1 (5 bases). The CDR3 length is 10 residues. Per the germline V gene, CDR1 is SNHLY and CDR2 is FYNNEI. V shed 11 bases and J shed 11 bases, with 15 bases lying between them.

This clone was found a few times. This chain joins TRBV11-2 and TRBJ1-6; no clear D gene. The V and J ends lost 5 bases and 7 bases respectively, with 15 bases between them. Germline assignment: CDR1 SGHAT and CDR2 FQNNGV. This CDR3 has 15 amino acids. CDR3 nucleotides: TGTGCCAGCAGCCCGCGGACTGATGGGAATTCACCCCTCCACTTT. It codes for CASSPRTDGNSPLHF.

Here the CDR3 reads CASSLSWGENIQYF. Written as DNA, the CDR3 is TGCGCCAGCAGCCTGAGTTGGGGCGAAAACATTCAGTACTTC. The rearrangement uses TRBV4-1 and TRBJ2-4, with D possibly being TRBD1 (5 bases). CDR3 size: 14 residues. Between the trimmed V and J ends, which lost 4 bases and 5 bases, there was a span of 12 bases. CDR1 and CDR2 (germline): MGHRA, YSYEKL.

The chain joins TRBV18 to TRBJ2-7; 10 bases map to TRBD1. V gave up 3 bases and J gave up 3 bases; unmatched junction bases: 5. CDR3 length equals 15 residues. The germline gives CDR1 KGHSH, CDR2 LQKENI. CDR3 protein: CASSPMGQGLYEQYF. The CDR3 DNA reads TGTGCCAGCTCACCGATGGGACAGGGGCTCTACGAGCAGTACTTC.

The chain joins TRBV5-1 to TRBJ2-7; 8 nucleotides match TRBD2. The CDR3 length is 14 residues. Unmatched junction bases numbered 4, after V lost 3 bases and J lost 2 bases. Germline V gene lookup returns CDR1 SGHRS and CDR2 YFSETQ. The CDR3 loop reads CASSSLAGTYEQYF. The CDR3 DNA reads as TGCGCCAGCAGCTCTTTAGCGGGAACCTACGAGCAGTACTTC.

The genes are TRBV5-1 and TRBJ2-7, with D unclear. Germline V gene data show CDR1 as SGHRS and CDR2 as YFSETQ. This CDR3 comprises 11 residues. Trimming left V 4 bases short and J 7 bases short, with 9 bases between. CDR3 loop: CASSIAGEQYF. The CDR3, as DNA: TGCGCCAGCAGCATAGCCGGGGAGCAGTACTTC.

The chain recombines TRBV7-6 with TRBJ1-3; D may be TRBD1 (6 bases). The V end was cut by 1 base, the J end by 0 bases, with 16 bases between. Looked up from germline, CDR1 is SGHVS and CDR2 is FNYEAQ. The CDR3 has 18 residues. Here the CDR3 reads CASSLVSQGLFSGNTIYF. CDR3 coding DNA: TGTGCCAGCAGCTTAGTCTCGCAGGGGCTTTTCTCTGGAAACACCATATATTTT.

The chain has TRBV5-8 and TRBJ1-4; D not certain. CDR3 length: 15 amino acids. Trimming shortened V by 5 bases and J by 3 bases, and 14 bases separated the two germline ends. The germline V gene has CDR1 SGHTS and CDR2 YDEGEE. Here the CDR3 reads CASSFAAGSNEKLFF. CDR3 in DNA: TGTGCCAGCAGTTTCGCGGCGGGGTCTAATGAAAAACTGTTTTTT.

The chain couples TRBV5-1 to TRBJ1-5, with 10 bases that match TRBD1. CDR1 SGHRS and CDR2 YFSETQ come from the germline V gene. There are 17 residues in the CDR3. The ends lost 4 bases at V and 2 bases at J; junction bases unmatched: 9. CDR3 in amino acids: CASSPGTGVFGNQPQHF. The DNA for the CDR3 is TGCGCCAGCAGCCCAGGGACAGGGGTATTTGGCAATCAGCCCCAGCATTTT.

This clone appeared a few times. J is TRBJ1-6 and V is TRBV10-2; no clear D gene. The CDR3 is made up of 15 amino acids. V lost 9 bases and J 0 bases, leaving 12 bases between the germline ends. Germline CDR1 and CDR2: WSHSY and SAAADI. This CDR3 reads CASGPESSYNSPLHF. DNA for the CDR3: TGCGCCAGTGGTCCAGAGAGCTCCTATAATTCACCCCTCCACTTT.

Sample share makes this clone medium-sized (0.01 to 0.1%). The rearrangement links TRBV4-1 to TRBJ2-4, with D possibly called TRBD1 or TRBD2 (5 bases each). The germline V and J ends were trimmed by 4 bases and 7 bases, with 17 bases remaining between them. This CDR3 has 15 residues. Germline assignment: CDR1 MGHRA and CDR2 YSYEKL. The CDR3 loop reads CASSPDRDPRNIQYF. In nucleotides, the CDR3 is TGCGCCAGCAGCCCCGATCGGGACCCCCGGAACATTCAGTACTTC.

This clone was detected only once. The chain employs TRBV27 and TRBJ2-2; D is unresolved. The V gene lost 5 bases and the J gene lost 0 bases, with 13 bases spanning the gap. Germline V CDR1 and CDR2: MNHEY, SMNVEV (reference sequence). The CDR3 spans 16 residues. The CDR3: CASSPRGSANTGELFF. As DNA, the CDR3 is TGTGCCAGCAGTCCCCGAGGATCTGCGAACACCGGGGAGCTGTTTTTT.

V gene TRBV27 combines with J gene TRBJ1-1; the match to TRBD1 covers 8 bases. Germline CDR1 reads MNHEY; CDR2 reads SMNVEV (reference sequence). Trimming at V came to 2 bases and at J to 3 bases, leaving 8 bases not matched to a gene. This CDR3 comprises 16 residues. CDR3 region: CASSLLSTGADTEAFF. Written as DNA, the CDR3 is TGTGCCAGCAGTTTACTTTCGACAGGGGCGGACACTGAAGCTTTCTTT.

This chain connects TRBV19 to TRBJ2-7; 10 bases line up with TRBD2. Germline V CDR1 and CDR2: LNHDA, SQIVND (reference sequence). The CDR3 is 15 residues long. V lost 5 bases to trimming and J lost 3 bases; unmatched junction nucleotides: 7. This chain's CDR3 is CASSVLSGRLYEQYF. The CDR3 DNA follows: TGTGCCAGTAGTGTTCTTAGCGGGAGGCTCTACGAGCAGTACTTC.

This chain connects TRBV5-1 to TRBJ2-3; maybe TRBD2 (6 bases). V lost 4 bases to trimming and J lost 0 bases, with 9 bases between them. The germline V gene has CDR1 SGHRS and CDR2 YFSETQ. The CDR3 extends over 14 amino acids. This chain's CDR3 is CASSAGTSTDTQYF. The CDR3 nucleotides are TGCGCCAGCAGCGCCGGGACTAGCACAGATACGCAGTATTTT.

The chain couples TRBV18 to TRBJ2-7; D remains ambiguous. Germline CDR1 reads KGHSH; CDR2 reads LQKENI. Trimming removed 6 bases at V and 6 bases at J, with 24 bases between. The CDR3 is 16 amino acids. CDR3 sequence (DNA): TGTGCCAGCTCCCCCGCTTTAATGGGATCGAGTGGCGAGCAGTACTTC. Encoded protein: CASSPALMGSSGEQYF.

A single count supports this clone. This sequence joins TRBV28 and TRBJ1-4; 8 nucleotides agree with TRBD1. CDR1 and CDR2 (germline): MDHEN, SYDVKM. CDR3 size: 14 residues. V trimming: 11 bases; J trimming: 5 bases; junction bases outside the gene matches: 10. CDR3 DNA: TGTGCCGCGGGGACAGGACAGGCAAATGAAAAACTGTTTTTT. It codes for CAAGTGQANEKLFF.

The rearrangement joins TRBV28 to TRBJ1-1; D unresolved. Germline V gene sequence: CDR1 MDHEN, CDR2 SYDVKM. V was cut by 10 bases and J by 2 bases, with 14 bases left in between. The CDR3 sequence is 13 residues long. CDR3 residues: CAIEGFSNTEAFF. The CDR3 nucleotides read TGTGCCATAGAGGGATTCTCTAACACTGAAGCTTTCTTT.

CDR3 nucleotide sequence: TGTGCCAGCAAGTCGAACACTGAAGCTTTCTTT. Protein: CASKSNTEAFF. The V gene is TRBV28, the J gene TRBJ1-1; D is uncertain. V shed 7 bases and J shed 1 base, with 4 bases lying between them. The germline gives CDR1 MDHEN, CDR2 SYDVKM. The CDR3 runs to 11 residues.

This chain connects TRBV30 to TRBJ2-3, with D possibly TRBD1 on 5 matching bases. Germline CDR1 reads GTSNPN; CDR2 reads SVGIG (reference sequence). The CDR3 consists of 14 residues. V lost 1 base and J 4 bases, leaving 12 bases between the germline ends. CDR3 DNA sequence: TGTGCCTGGAGTGGCGACAGTATCGCAGATACGCAGTATTTT. It encodes CAWSGDSIADTQYF.

This clone was detected only a few times. This chain joins TRBV6-5 and TRBJ1-3; D not certain. Germline-derived CDR1 and CDR2 are MNHEY and SVGAGI. V gave up 8 bases and J gave up 0 bases, with 5 bases separating them. This CDR3 is 12 amino acids long. CDR3 coding DNA: TGTGCCAGCCACAGCTCTGGAAACACCATATATTTT. It encodes CASHSSGNTIYF.

V usage is TRBV7-2 and J usage is TRBJ2-3; D is ambiguous. Trimming cost V 0 bases and J 0 bases, with 7 bases left between them. Germline CDR1 is SGHTA and CDR2 is FQGNSA. The CDR3 extends over 15 amino acids. CDR3 sequence reads: CASSLAGGSTDTQYF. The CDR3, as DNA: TGTGCCAGCAGCTTAGCGGGTGGGAGCACAGATACGCAGTATTTT.

This chain joins TRBV7-9 and TRBJ2-7; possibly TRBD2 for D (6 bases). The CDR3 consists of 13 residues. Germline-derived CDR1 and CDR2 are SEHNR and FQNEAQ (reference sequence). Trimming removed 1 base from V and 6 bases from J, with 10 bases in between. The DNA of the CDR3 is TGTGCCAGCAGCTTAGTTTTGGGGGGCGAGCAGTACTTC. Protein sequence: CASSLVLGGEQYF.

This chain connects TRBV18 to TRBJ2-6; D possibly corresponds to TRBD1 (5 bases). This CDR3 is 16 amino acids long. CDR1 and CDR2 from the germline V gene are KGHSH and LQKENI. Trimming left V 4 bases short and J 4 bases short, with 14 bases between. The CDR3 DNA is TGTGCCAGCTCACTACGAACAGGCTTCGGGGCCAACGTCCTGACTTTC. It yields the protein CASSLRTGFGANVLTF.

This chain connects TRBV6-5 to TRBJ2-1, with 10 bases lining up with TRBD2. Germline CDR1 MNHEY, CDR2 SVGAGI. The J segment lost 7 bases and the V segment lost 6 bases, leaving 9 bases of the junction unmatched. This CDR3 has 15 residues. CDR3 region: CASSNGLAASNEQFF. Written as DNA, the CDR3 is TGTGCCAGCAGCAATGGACTAGCGGCTAGTAATGAGCAGTTCTTC.

The chain employs TRBV3-1 (or the pseudogene TRBV3-2) and TRBJ2-7, with unresolved D. The CDR3 has 18 residues. V gave up 1 base and J gave up 7 bases, with 26 bases separating them. Germline V gene data show CDR1 as LGHDT and CDR2 as YNNKEL (reference sequence). As DNA, the CDR3 is TGTGCCAGCAGCCAAGGTCTGAATCCAAATACCGCCCCGTGGGAGCAGTACTTC. It translates to CASSQGLNPNTAPWEQYF.

This clone was counted only a few times. The V call is TRBV20-1, the J call TRBJ2-1; D not resolved. V was pared by 0 bases and J by 15 bases, with 12 bases between. This CDR3 comprises 11 residues. Germline CDR1 reads DFQATT; CDR2 reads SNEGSKA (reference sequence). This CDR3 reads CSARELHLLFF. The CDR3 DNA reads as TGCAGTGCTAGAGAACTACACCTGCTGTTCTTC.

The rearrangement uses TRBV30 and TRBJ1-5; a possible D gene is TRBD1 (5 bases). The CDR3 loop spans 13 amino acids. V dropped 1 base and J dropped 6 bases, with 10 bases sitting between them. The V gene's germline CDR1 is GTSNPN and CDR2 SVGIG (reference sequence). The CDR3 DNA sequence: TGTGCCTGGAGTGCCGGGGACGGTCAGCCCCAGCATTTT. Translation gives CAWSAGDGQPQHF.

By share, this clone counts as medium-sized. CDR3 in amino acids: CASCHGDSAANYGYTF. DNA of the CDR3: TGTGCCAGCTGCCACGGGGACAGCGCAGCTAACTATGGCTACACCTTC. V gene TRBV9 combines with J gene TRBJ1-2; TRBD1 matches 7 bases. Germline-derived CDR1 and CDR2 are SGDLS and YYNGEE. CDR3 length equals 16 residues. The ends lost 7 bases at V and 0 bases at J; junction bases unmatched: 12.